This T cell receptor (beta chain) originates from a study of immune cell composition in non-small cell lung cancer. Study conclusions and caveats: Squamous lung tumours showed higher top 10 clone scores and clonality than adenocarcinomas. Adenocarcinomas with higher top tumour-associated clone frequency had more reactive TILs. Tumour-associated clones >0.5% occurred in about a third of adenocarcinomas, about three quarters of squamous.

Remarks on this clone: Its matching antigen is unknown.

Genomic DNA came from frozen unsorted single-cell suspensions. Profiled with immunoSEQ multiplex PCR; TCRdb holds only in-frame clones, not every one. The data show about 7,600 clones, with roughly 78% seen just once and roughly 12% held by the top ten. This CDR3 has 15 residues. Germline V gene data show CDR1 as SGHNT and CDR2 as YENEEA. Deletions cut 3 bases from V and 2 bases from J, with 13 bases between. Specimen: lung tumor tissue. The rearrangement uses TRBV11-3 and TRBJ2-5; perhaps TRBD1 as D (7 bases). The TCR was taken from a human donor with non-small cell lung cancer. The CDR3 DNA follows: TGTGCCAGCAGCTTGGGGGGCAGGGGGCAAGAGACCCAGTACTTC. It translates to CASSLGGRGQETQYF.